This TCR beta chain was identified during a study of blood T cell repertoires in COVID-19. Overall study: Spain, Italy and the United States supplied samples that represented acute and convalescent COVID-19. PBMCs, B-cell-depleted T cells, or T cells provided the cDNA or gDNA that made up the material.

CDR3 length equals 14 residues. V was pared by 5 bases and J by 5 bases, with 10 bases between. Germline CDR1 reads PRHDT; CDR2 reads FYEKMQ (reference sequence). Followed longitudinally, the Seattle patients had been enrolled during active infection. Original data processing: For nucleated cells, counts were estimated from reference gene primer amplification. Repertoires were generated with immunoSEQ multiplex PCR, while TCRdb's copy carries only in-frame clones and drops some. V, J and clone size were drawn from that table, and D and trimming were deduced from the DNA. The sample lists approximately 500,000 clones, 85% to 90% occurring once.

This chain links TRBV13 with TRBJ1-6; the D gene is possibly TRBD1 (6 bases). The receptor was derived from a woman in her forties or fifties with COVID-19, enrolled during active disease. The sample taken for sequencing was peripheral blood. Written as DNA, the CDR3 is TGTGCCAGCAGCAACAGGGCCAATAATTCACCCCTCCACTTT. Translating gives CASSNRANNSPLHF.